This T cell receptor beta chain derives from a study of cytomegalovirus exposure and HLA in healthy donors. The CDR3 has 12 residues. The germline V gene has CDR1 MDHEN and CDR2 SYDVKM. V was clipped by 7 bases and J by 7 bases, with 13 bases between them. Researchers ran the PCR with 60 Vbeta and 13 Jbeta primers. Only in-frame clones appear in the TCRdb table, and some are missing; sequencing was by immunoSEQ multiplex PCR. The sample comprises about 140,000 clones, more than 75% of which are singletons, and roughly 2.9% rests with the top ten. Sequencing input: PBMCs. V gene TRBV28 combines with J gene TRBJ1-1; D gene uncertain. This sequence was found in a female donor in good health and CMV-seronegative. CDR3 bases: TGTGCCAGCACCCCTCGTGGCAGTGAAGCTTTCTTT. Translated, it gives CASTPRGSEAFF.